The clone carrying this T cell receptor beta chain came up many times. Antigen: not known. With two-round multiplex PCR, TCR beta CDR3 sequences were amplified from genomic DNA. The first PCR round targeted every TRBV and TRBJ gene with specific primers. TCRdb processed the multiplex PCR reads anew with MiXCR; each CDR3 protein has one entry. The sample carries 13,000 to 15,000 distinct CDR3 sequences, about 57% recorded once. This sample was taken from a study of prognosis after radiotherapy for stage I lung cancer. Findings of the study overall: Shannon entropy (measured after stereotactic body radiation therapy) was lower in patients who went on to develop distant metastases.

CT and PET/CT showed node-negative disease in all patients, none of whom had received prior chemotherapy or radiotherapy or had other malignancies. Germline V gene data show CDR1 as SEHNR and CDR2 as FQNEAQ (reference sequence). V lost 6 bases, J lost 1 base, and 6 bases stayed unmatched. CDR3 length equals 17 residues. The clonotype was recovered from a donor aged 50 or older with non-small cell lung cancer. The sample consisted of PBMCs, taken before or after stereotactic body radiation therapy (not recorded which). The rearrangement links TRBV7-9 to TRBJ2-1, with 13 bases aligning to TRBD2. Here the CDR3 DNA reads TGTGCCAGCAGTGACGGACTAGCGGGAGTTTCCTACAATGAGCAGTTCTTC. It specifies CASSDGLAGVSYNEQFF.